This T cell receptor (beta chain) was sequenced during a study of T cell responses to AZD1222 COVID-19 vaccine. TCRdb keeps only in-frame clones here, not all; method: immunoSEQ multiplex PCR. This table has tens of thousands of clones, approximately 90% appearing once. The CDR3 has 14 amino acids. Trimming shortened V by 3 bases and J by 5 bases, and 13 bases separated the two germline ends. CDR1 is DFQATT, CDR2 SNEGSKA, per germline (reference sequence). Study-wide points: Spike-specific TCR breadth and depth rose after two AZD1222 doses. Reportedly, close to half of spike-specific TCRs are directed against unmutated variant regions. Donors were largely white British and mainly female; clonal diversity was possibly underestimated.

This clone came up a few times. What it binds is unknown. The chain links TRBV20-1 to TRBJ1-4; possibly TRBD1 for D (6 bases). The sequencing used peripheral blood, collected 28 days after the second dose of the MenACWY control vaccine. This TCR came from an adult who received the MenACWY meningococcal vaccine as a control. This CDR3 reads CSASHGGTNEKLFF. In DNA, the CDR3 is TGCAGTGCTAGTCACGGGGGCACCAATGAAAAACTGTTTTTT.